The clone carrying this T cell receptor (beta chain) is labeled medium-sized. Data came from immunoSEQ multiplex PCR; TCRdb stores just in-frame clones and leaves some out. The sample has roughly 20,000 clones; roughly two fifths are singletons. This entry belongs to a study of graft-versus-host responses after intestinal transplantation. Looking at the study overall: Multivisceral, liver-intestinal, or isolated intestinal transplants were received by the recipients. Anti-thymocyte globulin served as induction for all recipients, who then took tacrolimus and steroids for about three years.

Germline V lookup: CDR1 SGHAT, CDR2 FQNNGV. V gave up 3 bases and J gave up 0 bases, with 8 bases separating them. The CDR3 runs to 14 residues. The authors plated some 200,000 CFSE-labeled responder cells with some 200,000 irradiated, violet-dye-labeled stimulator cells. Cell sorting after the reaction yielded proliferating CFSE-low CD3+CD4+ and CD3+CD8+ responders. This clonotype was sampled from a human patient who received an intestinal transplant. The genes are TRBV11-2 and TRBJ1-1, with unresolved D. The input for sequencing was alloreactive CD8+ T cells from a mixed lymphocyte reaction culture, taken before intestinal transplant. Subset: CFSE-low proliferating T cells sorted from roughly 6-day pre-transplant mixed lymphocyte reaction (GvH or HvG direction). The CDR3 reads CASSFPPLNTEAFF. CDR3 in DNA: TGTGCCAGCAGCTTTCCCCCCCTGAACACTGAAGCTTTCTTT.